Presented here are 29 T cell receptor beta chains from one specimen sequenced in a study of T cell responses to AZD1222 COVID-19 vaccine. TCRdb's table, derived via immunoSEQ multiplex PCR, lists solely in-frame clones and lacks some. The sample shows approximately 120,000 clones, about 88% of them seen only once. Sample: peripheral blood, taken on day 0 of AZD1222 vaccination. These receptors were collected from an adult in good health.

The rearrangement uses TRBV15 and TRBJ1-4; D possibly corresponds to TRBD1 (6 bases). The CDR3 contains 16 residues. Trimming took off 5 bases at V and 8 bases at J, with 21 bases between the two ends. CDR1 LNHNV and CDR2 YYDKDF come from the germline V gene (reference sequence). The CDR3 protein is CATSPGRGALGEKLFF. CDR3 nucleotide sequence: TGTGCCACCAGCCCCGGGCGGGGGGCTCTCGGAGAAAAACTGTTTTTT.

The chain links TRBV15 to TRBJ1-1, with D perhaps matching TRBD1 (6 bases). Germline CDR1 LNHNV, CDR2 YYDKDF (reference sequence). V gave up 5 bases and J gave up 2 bases, with 15 bases separating them. The CDR3 length is 15 residues. CDR3 region: CATSLSWDKNTEAFF. The CDR3 region has the DNA TGTGCCACCAGCCTTAGCTGGGACAAAAACACTGAAGCTTTCTTT.

The chain couples TRBV5-4 to TRBJ2-5; possibly TRBD1 or TRBD2 for D (5 bases each). V was clipped by 3 bases and J by 5 bases, with 14 bases between them. The V gene's germline CDR1 is SGHNT and CDR2 YYREEE (reference sequence). CDR3 size: 14 residues. CDR3 region: CASSSTGTGETQYF. The CDR3 coding sequence is TGTGCCAGCAGCTCTACCGGGACGGGGGAGACCCAGTACTTC.

V usage is TRBV2 and J usage is TRBJ2-5; D remains ambiguous. Germline assignment: CDR1 SNHLY and CDR2 FYNNEI. The CDR3 loop spans 14 amino acids. V lost 2 bases and J 5 bases, leaving 12 bases between the germline ends. For the CDR3, the DNA is TGTGCCAGCAGTGAAATGGACCCTCGGGAGACCCAGTACTTC. Its protein product is CASSEMDPRETQYF.

The chain carries TRBV15 and TRBJ1-1, with D perhaps matching TRBD1 (6 bases). CDR1 is LNHNV, CDR2 YYDKDF, per germline (reference sequence). The CDR3 runs to 13 residues. Deletions cut 1 base from V and 6 bases from J, with 9 bases between. The CDR3 DNA reads as TGTGCCACCAGCAGAGGACAGGAATCTGAAGCTTTCTTT. The encoded protein is CATSRGQESEAFF.

This chain uses TRBV27 with TRBJ2-7; D is unresolved. Looked up from germline, CDR1 is MNHEY and CDR2 is SMNVEV (reference sequence). The length of the CDR3 is 13 residues. The V and J ends lost 7 bases and 1 base respectively, with 11 bases between them. CDR3 loop: CASTATGSYEQYF. The CDR3 region has the DNA TGTGCCAGCACCGCTACTGGTTCCTACGAGCAGTACTTC.

The chain couples TRBV5-5 to TRBJ2-2, with D hard to call. The germline gives CDR1 SGHKS, CDR2 YYEKEE (reference sequence). The CDR3 consists of 16 residues. V was trimmed by 1 base and J by 1 base, leaving 11 bases between them. The CDR3 loop is CASSLRWGLNTGELFF. Here the CDR3 DNA reads TGTGCCAGCAGCTTGCGATGGGGTTTGAACACCGGGGAGCTGTTTTTT.

The chain recombines TRBV6-4 with TRBJ2-1; 7 bases align to TRBD2. In germline, CDR1 is MRHNA, CDR2 SNTAGT. The trim removed 6 bases at V and 5 bases at J, leaving 10 bases unmatched. This CDR3 is built from 15 residues. The CDR3: CASSPRGGNNNEQFF. Here the CDR3 DNA reads TGTGCCAGCAGCCCGCGGGGAGGGAATAACAATGAGCAGTTCTTC.

This clone occurred a few times. The chain has TRBV2 and TRBJ2-2; 9 bases align to TRBD2. Per germline, CDR1 SNHLY and CDR2 FYNNEI. The CDR3 consists of 18 residues. Trimming at V came to 0 bases and at J to 0 bases, leaving 5 bases not matched to a gene. The CDR3 loop reads CASSEAAASGANTGELFF. CDR3 DNA: TGTGCCAGCAGTGAAGCGGCGGCTAGCGGGGCGAACACCGGGGAGCTGTTTTTT.

This sequence joins TRBV5-1 and TRBJ2-1; D is unresolved. Deletions cut 1 base from V and 0 bases from J, with 11 bases between. The germline V gene encodes CDR1 SGHRS and CDR2 YFSETQ. The length of the CDR3 is 16 residues. The CDR3 bases are TGCGCCAGCAGCTTGTGGTGGCGTGGCTCCTACAATGAGCAGTTCTTC. Encoded protein: CASSLWWRGSYNEQFF.

This chain joins TRBV7-9 and TRBJ1-1; 9 bases line up with TRBD1. V trimming: 4 bases; J trimming: 0 bases; junction bases outside the gene matches: 9. The CDR3 length is 17 residues. Germline V CDR1 and CDR2: SEHNR, FQNEAQ (reference sequence). The CDR3, as DNA: TGTGCCAGCAGCTCGGGACAGGGAGGGAGAATGAACACTGAAGCTTTCTTT. Translation gives CASSSGQGGRMNTEAFF. The entire variable domain, with the rest obtained from reference TRBV7-9 and TRBJ1-1, is as follows: DTGVSQNPRHKITKRGQNVTFRCDPISEHNRLYWYRQTLGQGPEFLTYFQNEAQLEKSRLLSDRFSAERPKGSFSTLEIQRTEQGDSAMYLCASSSGQGGRMNTEAFFGQGTRLTVV.

CDR3 amino acids: CSVELRQGNTEAFF. The CDR3 coding sequence is TGCAGCGTTGAACTGCGACAGGGTAACACTGAAGCTTTCTTT. This rearrangement joins TRBV29-1 to TRBJ1-1; 7 bases fit TRBD1. The V and J ends lost 2 bases and 2 bases, in that order; junction bases with no gene match: 5. The V gene's germline CDR1 is SQVTM and CDR2 ANQGSEA. The CDR3 spans 14 residues.

Here the CDR3 DNA reads TGTGCCATCAGTCCAAACCCGACAGGGGCCGAATCACCCCTCCACTTT. It yields the protein CAISPNPTGAESPLHF. This chain connects TRBV10-3 to TRBJ1-6, with 8 bases fitting TRBD1. V was clipped by 5 bases and J by 10 bases; unmatched bases: 13. Germline CDR1 and CDR2: ENHRY and SYGVKD. This CDR3 comprises 16 residues.

The chain combines TRBV28 with TRBJ2-6; D tentatively reads TRBD1 or TRBD2 (6 bases each). The V gene lost 6 bases and the J gene lost 5 bases, with 20 bases spanning the gap. Germline V lookup: CDR1 MDHEN, CDR2 SYDVKM. This CDR3 has 17 amino acids. The CDR3 region is CASSRCLGGCRANVLTF. The CDR3 DNA reads as TGTGCCAGCAGCCGCTGTTTGGGGGGCTGTAGGGCCAACGTCCTGACTTTC.

The chain carries TRBV14 and TRBJ2-1; 7 nucleotides match TRBD2. V lost 7 bases, J lost 8 bases, and 14 bases stayed unmatched. Germline V gene data show CDR1 as SGHDN and CDR2 as FVKESK. This CDR3 has 15 residues. This CDR3 is CASTLGDSRGDEQFF. CDR3 bases: TGTGCCAGCACTTTGGGGGACTCCCGGGGGGATGAGCAGTTCTTC.

This chain connects TRBV5-1 to TRBJ1-3; D is unclear. The CDR3 is made up of 17 amino acids. Germline V gene sequence: CDR1 SGHRS, CDR2 YFSETQ. V gave up 1 base and J gave up 3 bases, with 17 bases separating them. The CDR3 DNA is TGCGCCAGCAGCTTGTTTGGGCCCGCTTCCAGTGGAAACACCATATATTTT. Amino acid sequence: CASSLFGPASSGNTIYF.

The chain recombines TRBV28 with TRBJ1-5; D ambiguous. Per the germline V gene, CDR1 is MDHEN and CDR2 is SYDVKM. This CDR3 has 14 residues. V gave up 6 bases and J gave up 15 bases, with 24 bases separating them. The CDR3 loop is CASSLADWGGNRHF. The CDR3, as DNA: TGTGCCAGCAGCCTAGCGGATTGGGGAGGCAACCGGCATTTT.

This clone was counted a single time. The chain joins TRBV24-1 to TRBJ1-5; D is unresolved. CDR1 and CDR2 from the germline V gene are KGHDR and SFDVKD. Trimming removed 0 bases at V and 6 bases at J, with 8 bases between. The CDR3 length is 14 residues. CDR3 in amino acids: CATSDLTVFQPQHF. In DNA form, the CDR3 reads TGTGCCACCAGTGATTTGACGGTGTTTCAGCCCCAGCATTTT.

Of note for this clone: The identical CDR3 is also encoded by other nucleotide sequences in the sample. The chain combines TRBV11-2 with TRBJ1-6; D is unclear. The germline V gene encodes CDR1 SGHAT and CDR2 FQNNGV. V lost 3 bases to trimming and J lost 3 bases, with 6 bases between them. The CDR3 contains 14 residues. This CDR3 reads CASSLEGYNSPLHF. The CDR3 region has the DNA TGTGCCAGCAGCTTGGAGGGCTATAATTCACCCCTCCACTTT.

The chain joins TRBV2 to TRBJ2-2; 7 nucleotides line up with TRBD2. Germline values: CDR1 SNHLY, CDR2 FYNNEI. Trimming at V came to 5 bases and at J to 2 bases, leaving 14 bases not matched to a gene. The CDR3 loop spans 18 amino acids. The CDR3 bases are TGTGCCAGCAGTATCCAAATGGGGGGGATGGGTAACACCGGGGAGCTGTTTTTT. Translating gives CASSIQMGGMGNTGELFF.

Within the sample, this clone is medium-sized. The V and J genes are TRBV4-3 and TRBJ2-7; 10 bases are shared with TRBD1. Losses at the gene ends were 0 bases for V and 3 bases for J; bases not matched to a gene: 5. Germline V gives CDR1 LGHNA, CDR2 YSLEER. The CDR3 length is 16 residues. DNA for the CDR3: TGCGCCAGCAGCCAAGAAGAGGGACAGGGGAGCTACGAGCAGTACTTC. It specifies CASSQEEGQGSYEQYF.

This clone appeared a single time. The gene calls are TRBV28 and TRBJ1-5, with 8 bases lining up with TRBD1. Germline values: CDR1 MDHEN, CDR2 SYDVKM. V shed 6 bases, J shed 5 bases, and the junction held 3 bases outside the gene matches. CDR3 length: 13 amino acids. CDR3 loop: CASRTGGYQPQHF. The CDR3 nucleotides are TGTGCCAGCAGAACAGGGGGTTATCAGCCCCAGCATTTT.

This clone showed up just once. The rearrangement joins TRBV21-1 to TRBJ1-1; the D call in the table, TRBD1, was not verified against the DNA. TRBV21-1 has pseudogene status. The CDR3 covers 15 residues. Here the CDR3 DNA reads TGTGCCAGCAGCGAAAAGGACAGGGGGGACACTGAAGCTTTCTTT. It is translated as CASSEKDRGDTEAFF.

J is TRBJ2-7 and V is TRBV11-3; the D call may be TRBD1 or TRBD2 (5 bases each). V dropped 5 bases and J dropped 2 bases, with 10 bases sitting between them. This CDR3 is built from 13 residues. From germline, CDR1 is SGHNT and CDR2 YENEEA. DNA for the CDR3: TGTGCCAGCAGCGGGGGATCTACCTACGAGCAGTACTTC. Protein: CASSGGSTYEQYF.

Note on this clone: One base separates it from a far larger clone, so it is likely a read error. The V and J genes are TRBV11-2 and TRBJ2-2; unclear D gene. V gave up 0 bases and J gave up 1 base, with 0 bases separating them. CDR1 and CDR2 (germline): SGHAT, FQNNGV. The CDR3 extends over 13 amino acids. CDR3 nucleotide sequence: TGTGCCAGCAGCTTAGAGAACACCGGGGAGCTGTTTTTT. Protein: CASSLENTGELFF.

The CDR3 here is CATSDSRLAGYNEQFF. The CDR3 nucleotides are TGTGCCACCAGTGACAGTAGGCTAGCGGGGTACAATGAGCAGTTCTTC. The chain has TRBV24-1 and TRBJ2-1; 9 bases are a match to TRBD2. Germline CDR1 KGHDR, CDR2 SFDVKD. There are 16 residues in the CDR3. V shed 4 bases and J 4 bases; nucleotides not matched to a gene: 7.

A single count supports this clone. CDR3 sequence: CASSQTQGGREAFF. CDR3 DNA sequence: TGCGCCAGCAGCCAAACCCAGGGAGGCCGTGAAGCTTTCTTT. The chain combines TRBV4-1 with TRBJ1-1; a weak D match, TRBD1 (5 bases). CDR1 is MGHRA and CDR2 is YSYEKL in the germline V gene. Deletions cut 2 bases from V and 7 bases from J, with 14 bases between. The CDR3 runs 14 residues.

The sample holds one count of this clone. The same CDR3 is also encoded by other DNA sequences in this sample. The chain carries TRBV29-1 and TRBJ1-1, with TRBD1 matching 10 bases. The V gene's germline CDR1 is SQVTM and CDR2 ANQGSEA. V shed 7 bases, J shed 2 bases, and the junction held 4 bases outside the gene matches. The CDR3 is made up of 13 amino acids. The DNA for the CDR3 is TGCAGCGGAAGGACAGGGGGAAACACTGAAGCTTTCTTT. It is translated as CSGRTGGNTEAFF.

This clone was counted a single time. This rearrangement joins TRBV6-5 to TRBJ2-2; the match to TRBD1 covers 7 bases. V lost 8 bases to trimming and J lost 1 base; unmatched junction nucleotides: 7. The CDR3 consists of 15 residues. CDR1 is MNHEY, CDR2 SVGAGI, per germline. CDR3 in amino acids: CASFYHRGNTGELFF. The CDR3 nucleotides are TGTGCCAGCTTCTATCACAGGGGGAACACCGGGGAGCTGTTTTTT.